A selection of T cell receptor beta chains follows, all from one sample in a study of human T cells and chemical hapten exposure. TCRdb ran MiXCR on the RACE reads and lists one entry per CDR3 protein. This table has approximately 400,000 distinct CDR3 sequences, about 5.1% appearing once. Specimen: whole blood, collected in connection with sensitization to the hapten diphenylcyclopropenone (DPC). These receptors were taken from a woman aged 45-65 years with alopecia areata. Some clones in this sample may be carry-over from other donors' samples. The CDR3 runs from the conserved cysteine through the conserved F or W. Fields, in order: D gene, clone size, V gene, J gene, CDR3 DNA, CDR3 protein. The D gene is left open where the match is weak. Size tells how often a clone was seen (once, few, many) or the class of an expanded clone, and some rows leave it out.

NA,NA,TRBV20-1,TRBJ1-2,TGCAGTGCTAGCCCAGGGTCCTATGGCTACACCTTC,CSASPGSYGYTF
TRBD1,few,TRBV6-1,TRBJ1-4,TGTGCCAGCAGTGAACTACAGGGGGCCGGGGAAAAACTGTTTTTT,CASSELQGAGEKLFF
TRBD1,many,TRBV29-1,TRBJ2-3,TGCAGCGTCGAGCCCGGGACAGGCACAGATACGCAGTATTTT,CSVEPGTGTDTQYF
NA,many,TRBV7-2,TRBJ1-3,TGCGCCAGCAGCTTGGTGGGCTCTGGAAACACCATATATTTT,CASSLVGSGNTIYF
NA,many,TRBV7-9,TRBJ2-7,TGTGCCAGCAGCTTCGGGCATCCCTACGAGCAGTACTTC,CASSFGHPYEQYF
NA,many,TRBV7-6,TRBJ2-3,TGTGCCAGCAGCTTGGGGACCCGGGATACGCAGTATTTT,CASSLGTRDTQYF
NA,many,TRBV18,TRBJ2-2,TGTGCCAGCTCAGAGGAGTCCCCGAACACCGGGGAGCTGTTTTTT,CASSEESPNTGELFF
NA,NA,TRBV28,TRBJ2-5,TGTGCCAGCAGTTTGGGGCGGGAAATCGAGACCCAGTACTTC,CASSLGREIETQYF
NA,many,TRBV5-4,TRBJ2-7,TGTGCCAGCAGCTTAGGGCTGGACAGCTCCTACGAGCAGTACTTC,CASSLGLDSSYEQYF
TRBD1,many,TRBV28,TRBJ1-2,TGTGCCAGCAGTCCCCCCCCGGGACAGGGGACCTATGGCTACACCTTC,CASSPPPGQGTYGYTF
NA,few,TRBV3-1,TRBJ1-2,TGTGCCAGCAGCCAAGAATATCCGGGAGCCTCTACCTATGGCTACACCTTC,CASSQEYPGASTYGYTF
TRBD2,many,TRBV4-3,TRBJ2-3,TGCGCCAGCAGCCAAGAGTATAAGCGGGGCCGAGATACGCAGTATTTT,CASSQEYKRGRDTQYF
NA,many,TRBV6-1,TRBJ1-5,TGTGCCGTTAAGTCTAGCAATCAGCCCCAGCATTTT,CAVKSSNQPQHF
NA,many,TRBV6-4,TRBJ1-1,TGTGCCAGCAGTTCCGGGACAAGGAACTCTATGAACACTGAAGCTTTCTTT,CASSSGTRNSMNTEAFF
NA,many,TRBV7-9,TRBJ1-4,TGTGCCTGGGAGGGGCGCGATGAAAAACTGTTTTTT,CAWEGRDEKLFF
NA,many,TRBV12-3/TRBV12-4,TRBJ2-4,TGTGCCAGCAGTTTAAAGGGAGGTGAAAACATTCAGTACTTC,CASSLKGGENIQYF
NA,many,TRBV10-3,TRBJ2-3,TGTGCCATCAGGCTAGCTTTGGGCGGGACCAGCACAGATACGCAGTATTTT,CAIRLALGGTSTDTQYF
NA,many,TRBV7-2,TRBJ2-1,TGTGCCAGCAGCTCACAAACAGGACGGGACAATGAGCAGTTCTTC,CASSSQTGRDNEQFF
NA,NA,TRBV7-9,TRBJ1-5,TGTGCCAGCAGCGGGGGGATTATGGCCCAGCATTTT,CASSGGIMAQHF
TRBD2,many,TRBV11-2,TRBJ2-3,TGTGCCAGCAGCCCCCAAGCGGGAGGGCCCGCTACGCAGTATTTT,CASSPQAGGPATQYF
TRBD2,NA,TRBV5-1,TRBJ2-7,TGCGCCAGCAGCTTGGCCGGGACTAGCGGGAGTGTGCAGTACTTC,CASSLAGTSGSVQYF
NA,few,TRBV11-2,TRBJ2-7,TGTGCCAGCAGCGACCCTGCCGAGCAGTACTTC,CASSDPAEQYF
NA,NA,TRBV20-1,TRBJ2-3,TGCAGTGCTAGCGGGACCACAGATACGCAGTATTTT,CSASGTTDTQYF
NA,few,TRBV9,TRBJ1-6,TGTGCCAGCAGCGCCACAGGACTTTATAATTCACCCCTCCACTTT,CASSATGLYNSPLHF
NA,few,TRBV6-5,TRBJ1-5,TGTGCCAGCAGTTTGGGGGGGGCTTCGGGCAATCAGCCCCAGCATTTT,CASSLGGASGNQPQHF
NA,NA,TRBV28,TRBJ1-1,TGTGCCAGCAGTTTTGGGGGACCACCGGCATTGAACACTGAAGCTTTCTTT,CASSFGGPPALNTEAFF
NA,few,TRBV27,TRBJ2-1,TGTGCCAGCAGTTTATCGAGACGCGAGCAGTTCTTC,CASSLSRREQFF
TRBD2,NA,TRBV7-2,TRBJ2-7,TGTGCCAGCAGCTCGAGCGAAGGTGCTAGCGGGAGCCGGGAGCAGTACTTC,CASSSSEGASGSREQYF
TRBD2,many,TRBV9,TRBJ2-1,TGTGCCAGCAGCGTAACACTAGCGGCCTACAATGAGCAGTTCTTC,CASSVTLAAYNEQFF
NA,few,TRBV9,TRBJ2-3,TGTGCCAGCAGCGCACAGCCCCAACCGACTAGAGCCGCAGATACGCAGTATTTT,CASSAQPQPTRAADTQYF
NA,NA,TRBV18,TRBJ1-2,TGTGCCAGCTCACCAGAGGAAAACTATGGCTACACCTTC,CASSPEENYGYTF
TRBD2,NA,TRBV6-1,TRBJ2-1,TGTGCCAGCGATCTGACTTGGACTAGCGGGATCTACCGGGGGGATGAGCAGTTCTTC,CASDLTWTSGIYRGDEQFF
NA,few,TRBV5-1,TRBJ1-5,TGCGCCAGCAGCTCCCAACAAGGACCCTATAGCAATCAGCCCCAGCATTTT,CASSSQQGPYSNQPQHF
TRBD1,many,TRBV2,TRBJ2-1,TGTGCCAGCAGAAGGGACAGGGGCGATTACAATGAGCAGTTCTTC,CASRRDRGDYNEQFF
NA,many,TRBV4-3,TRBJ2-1,TGCGCCAGCAGCCAAGATTCCCCCCCTAGGGATGAGCAGTTCTTC,CASSQDSPPRDEQFF
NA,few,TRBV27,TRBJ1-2,TGTGCCAGCCGTGGACGGGCAACTTATGGCTACACCTTC,CASRGRATYGYTF